The 30 T cell receptor beta chains below were found in one sample sequenced in a study of CD8 T cells in Susac syndrome. Random-hexamer reverse transcription was applied to about 0.45 to 1 ug RNA. TCRdb passed the immunoSEQ multiplex PCR reads through MiXCR, listing each CDR3 protein once. The sample consists of 160,000 or so distinct CDR3 sequences, over 85% of them appearing once. Sample: CD4+ T cells from PBMCs. These receptors all come from a human donor in good health.

This clonotype has only a few counts. CDR3 nucleotide sequence: TGTGCCAGCTCACCATCCGGCACAGATACGCAGTATTTT. It is translated as CASSPSGTDTQYF. The chain uses TRBV18 and TRBJ2-3; D is ambiguous. V shed 2 bases and J shed 1 base, with 4 bases lying between them. This CDR3 comprises 13 residues. Per germline, CDR1 KGHSH and CDR2 LQKENI. The whole variable domain, remainder taken from reference TRBV18 and TRBJ2-3, is NAGVMQNPRHLVRRRGQEARLRCSPMKGHSHVYWYRQLPEEGLKFMVYLQKENIIDESGMPKERFSAEFPKEGPSILRIQQVVRGDSAAYFCASSPSGTDTQYFGPGTRLTVL.

The chain links TRBV5-1 to TRBJ2-5; D not certain. Trimming took off 1 base at V and 1 base at J, with 8 bases between the two ends. CDR3 size: 14 residues. Per the germline V gene, CDR1 is SGHRS and CDR2 is YFSETQ. The CDR3 here is CASSLQASQETQYF. For the CDR3, the DNA is TGCGCCAGCAGCTTGCAGGCTAGCCAAGAGACCCAGTACTTC.

The rearrangement joins TRBV25-1 to TRBJ1-1, with D unresolved. CDR1 and CDR2 from the germline V gene are MGHDK and SYGVNS. The CDR3 is 14 residues long. Trimming removed 0 bases from V and 4 bases from J, with 9 bases in between. In nucleotides, the CDR3 is TGTGCCAGCAGTGAATACTTCAAAGGCACTGAAGCTTTCTTT. Protein sequence: CASSEYFKGTEAFF.

In its sample, this clonotype was seen a few times. The J gene is TRBJ2-3, the V gene TRBV14; 8 nucleotides agree with TRBD1. After removal of 7 bases from V and 4 bases from J, the junction contained 4 bases not matched to a gene. CDR1 and CDR2 (germline): SGHDN, FVKESK. The CDR3 runs to 13 residues. CDR3 sequence (DNA): TGTGCCAGCAACACAGGGGGATCAGATACGCAGTATTTT. Translated, it gives CASNTGGSDTQYF.

The chain couples TRBV7-2 to TRBJ2-7; D is possibly TRBD2 (6 bases). CDR1 and CDR2 from the germline V gene are SGHTA and FQGNSA. V was trimmed by 3 bases and J by 4 bases, leaving 13 bases between them. The CDR3 contains 14 residues. The chain's CDR3 is CASSLPRREYEQYF. The CDR3 bases are TGTGCCAGCAGCTTGCCTAGGAGGGAGTACGAGCAGTACTTC.

The chain links TRBV5-1 to TRBJ2-5; weak D call: TRBD1 (6 bases). The V gene lost 6 bases and the J gene lost 1 base, with 16 bases spanning the gap. Per germline, CDR1 SGHRS and CDR2 YFSETQ. The CDR3 has 15 amino acids. The CDR3 spells CASNNLGTRQETQYF. CDR3 DNA: TGCGCCAGCAACAATCTTGGGACACGCCAAGAGACCCAGTACTTC.

The chain employs TRBV5-4 and TRBJ2-1, with 11 bases matching TRBD2. This CDR3 has 16 amino acids. The germline CDR1 and CDR2 sequences are SGHNT and YYREEE (reference sequence). Trimming at V came to 4 bases and at J to 5 bases, leaving 8 bases not matched to a gene. Here the CDR3 reads CASSPLAGGGNNEQFF. The DNA of the CDR3 is TGTGCCAGCAGCCCGCTAGCGGGGGGCGGCAACAATGAGCAGTTCTTC.

V and J are TRBV3-1 and TRBJ1-1; D is possibly TRBD1 (6 bases). In germline, CDR1 is LGHDT, CDR2 YNNKEL (reference sequence). Trimming left V 1 base short and J 8 bases short, with 8 bases between. CDR3 length equals 12 residues. The CDR3 sequence is CASSQGTGEAFF. The DNA of the CDR3 is TGTGCCAGCAGCCAAGGCACAGGGGAAGCTTTCTTT. The variable domain in full, with the rest retrieved from reference TRBV3-1 and TRBJ1-1, is DTAVSQTPKYLVTQMGNDKSIKCEQNLGHDTMYWYKQDSKKFLKIMFSYNNKELIINETVPNRFSPKSPDKAHLNLHINSLELGDSAVYFCASSQGTGEAFFGQGTRLTVV.

V is TRBV25-1 and J is TRBJ1-6; 9 positions agree with TRBD1. The CDR3 is made up of 15 amino acids. Germline V lookup: CDR1 MGHDK, CDR2 SYGVNS. Trimming cost V 3 bases and J 7 bases; bases outside gene matches: 4. CDR3 sequence: CASSDTGGWNSPLHF. The CDR3, as DNA: TGTGCCAGCAGTGATACAGGGGGCTGGAATTCACCCCTCCACTTT.

This chain connects TRBV18 to TRBJ2-7, with no clear D. Germline CDR1 and CDR2: KGHSH and LQKENI. This CDR3 comprises 16 residues. Trimming took off 0 bases at V and 2 bases at J, with 14 bases between the two ends. The CDR3 region has the DNA TGTGCCAGCTCACCACCCGGCAGCAGAAGAGCCTACGAGCAGTACTTC. This gives the protein CASSPPGSRRAYEQYF.

The chain joins TRBV29-1 to TRBJ2-3; no reliable D call. Germline assignment: CDR1 SQVTM and CDR2 ANQGSEA. The V and J ends lost 3 bases and 0 bases respectively, with 10 bases between them. This CDR3 comprises 14 residues. The CDR3 sequence is CSVDSAGSTDTQYF. The CDR3 nucleotides read TGCAGCGTTGATTCGGCAGGTAGCACAGATACGCAGTATTTT.

V gene TRBV5-1 combines with J gene TRBJ2-5; the match to TRBD2 covers 8 bases. This CDR3 has 16 residues. Trimming took 4 bases from V and 5 from J; bases not matched to a gene: 13. The germline V gene encodes CDR1 SGHRS and CDR2 YFSETQ. CDR3 DNA sequence: TGCGCCAGCAGCCCGATCTTGTCAGCGGGGGACGAGACCCAGTACTTC. The encoded protein is CASSPILSAGDETQYF.

V is TRBV5-1 and J is TRBJ2-3; 8 bases line up with TRBD1. Trimming removed 3 bases from V and 3 bases from J; junction bases left unmatched: 21. The germline CDR1 and CDR2 sequences are SGHRS and YFSETQ. The CDR3 spans 20 residues. The CDR3 region has the DNA TGCGCCAGCAGCTACGACTCCGGGACAGGAGATTTTTCTGGGACAGATACGCAGTATTTT. This sequence encodes CASSYDSGTGDFSGTDTQYF.

The chain recombines TRBV12-5 with TRBJ2-1; maybe TRBD1 (6 bases). V was cut by 8 bases and J by 4 bases, with 12 bases left in between. The CDR3 totals 13 residues. CDR1 is LGHNT, CDR2 FRNRAP, per germline. The CDR3 loop reads CASRAGAYNEQFF. The CDR3 DNA reads as TGTGCTAGTCGGGCAGGGGCATACAATGAGCAGTTCTTC.

This sequence joins TRBV3-1 and TRBJ2-2; TRBD1 agrees at 8 bases. This CDR3 has 15 amino acids. With 0 bases clipped from V and 7 bases from J, the junction kept 4 bases outside the gene matches. Germline V gives CDR1 LGHDT, CDR2 YNNKEL (reference sequence). The CDR3 DNA sequence: TGTGCCAGCAGCCAAGATCAGGGGGCCTACGGGGAGCTGTTTTTT. Encoded protein: CASSQDQGAYGELFF.

The chain carries TRBV5-1 and TRBJ1-1, with a possible D match to TRBD1 (6 bases). The CDR3 length is 13 residues. Per the germline V gene, CDR1 is SGHRS and CDR2 is YFSETQ. Trimming removed 4 bases from V and 11 bases from J, with 18 bases in between. CDR3 loop: CASSPGGGITAFF. Here the CDR3 DNA reads TGCGCCAGCAGCCCCGGGGGGGGCATTACTGCTTTCTTT.

The chain employs TRBV3-1 and TRBJ1-1; no clear D gene. V was trimmed by 1 base and J by 8 bases, leaving 8 bases between them. CDR3 length: 12 residues. From germline, CDR1 is LGHDT and CDR2 YNNKEL (reference sequence). In DNA form, the CDR3 reads TGTGCCAGCAGCCAAGTCGGTTTGGAAGCTTTCTTT. Amino acids: CASSQVGLEAFF. Together with reference TRBV3-1 and TRBJ1-1, the CDR3 gives the full variable domain: DTAVSQTPKYLVTQMGNDKSIKCEQNLGHDTMYWYKQDSKKFLKIMFSYNNKELIINETVPNRFSPKSPDKAHLNLHINSLELGDSAVYFCASSQVGLEAFFGQGTRLTVV.

The CDR3 is CASSPGTSPTGELFF. DNA of the CDR3: TGTGCCAGCAGCCCCGGGACTAGCCCTACCGGGGAGCTGTTTTTT. The chain uses TRBV7-3 and TRBJ2-2, with TRBD2 matching 9 bases. The V and J ends lost 5 bases and 5 bases, in that order; junction bases with no gene match: 6. CDR3 length: 15 residues. Germline CDR1 is SGHTA and CDR2 is FQGTGA.

The gene calls are TRBV5-1 and TRBJ1-3; 7 nucleotides line up with TRBD1. V was pared by 2 bases and J by 0 bases, with 5 bases of the junction left unmatched. From germline, CDR1 is SGHRS and CDR2 YFSETQ. The CDR3 loop spans 16 amino acids. In nucleotides, the CDR3 is TGCGCCAGCAGCTTCGACAGGGCTAGCTCTGGAAACACCATATATTTT. Protein: CASSFDRASSGNTIYF.

The gene calls are TRBV5-1 and TRBJ2-3; unclear D gene. Germline CDR1 reads SGHRS; CDR2 reads YFSETQ. The CDR3 is 14 residues long. Trimming left V 4 bases short and J 4 bases short, with 13 bases between. In DNA, the CDR3 is TGCGCCAGCAGCCTCCCTAGGGCGTCAGATACGCAGTATTTT. It translates to CASSLPRASDTQYF. Based on the CDR3 plus reference TRBV5-1 and TRBJ2-3, the full variable domain is KAGVTQTPRYLIKTRGQQVTLSCSPISGHRSVSWYQQTPGQGLQFLFEYFSETQRNKGNFPGRFSGRQFSNSRSEMNVSTLELGDSALYLCASSLPRASDTQYFGPGTRLTVL.

This chain connects TRBV12-3 or TRBV12-4 to TRBJ2-5, with D unresolved. V was clipped by 3 bases and J by 2 bases, with 7 bases between them. CDR3 size: 13 residues. CDR3: CASSLTPQETQYF. CDR3 sequence (DNA): TGTGCCAGCAGTTTGACCCCACAAGAGACCCAGTACTTC.

The chain combines TRBV18 with TRBJ2-1; D gene ambiguous. CDR1 and CDR2 (germline): KGHSH, LQKENI. The CDR3 is 11 amino acids. The V end lost 1 base, the J end lost 7 bases, and 2 bases lay between the germline ends. This CDR3 reads CASSPQNEQFF. The DNA of the CDR3 is TGTGCCAGCTCACCACAGAATGAGCAGTTCTTC.

The count of this clonotype is one. Here the CDR3 reads CASSFYDIEQFF. CDR3 nucleotides: TGTGCCAGCAGCTTCTATGACATTGAGCAGTTCTTC. The chain uses TRBV7-2 and TRBJ2-1, with D hard to call. CDR3 length: 12 amino acids. Germline V gene lookup returns CDR1 SGHTA and CDR2 FQGNSA. V shed 3 bases and J shed 9 bases, with 9 bases lying between them.

The J gene is TRBJ2-3, the V gene TRBV12-3 or TRBV12-4; D possibly uses TRBD1 or TRBD2 (5 bases each). There are 16 residues in the CDR3. The V end lost 3 bases, the J end lost 0 bases, and 13 bases lay between the germline ends. CDR3 amino acids: CASSLVAGSSTDTQYF. The CDR3 bases are TGTGCCAGCAGTTTGGTAGCAGGGAGTAGCACAGATACGCAGTATTTT.

This clonotype is a singleton in its sample. The CDR3 DNA is TGCGCCAGCAGCTTGTTTGGACTAGCGGGGGGCGGCGATACGCAGTATTTT. This sequence encodes CASSLFGLAGGGDTQYF. V gene TRBV5-1 combines with J gene TRBJ2-3, with 14 bases aligning to TRBD2. This CDR3 is built from 17 residues. Germline assignment: CDR1 SGHRS and CDR2 YFSETQ. Germline trimming cut 1 base from V and 6 bases from J; bases unmatched to any gene: 7. Full variable domain (missing parts from reference TRBV5-1 and TRBJ2-3): KAGVTQTPRYLIKTRGQQVTLSCSPISGHRSVSWYQQTPGQGLQFLFEYFSETQRNKGNFPGRFSGRQFSNSRSEMNVSTLELGDSALYLCASSLFGLAGGGDTQYFGPGTRLTVL.

The chain recombines TRBV12-3 or TRBV12-4 with TRBJ1-2; D remains ambiguous. The length of the CDR3 is 15 residues. Between the trimmed V and J ends, which lost 0 bases and 6 bases, there was a span of 14 bases. The CDR3 nucleotides read TGTGCCAGCAGTTTAGCGTCCGGGAGTGGGAATGGCTACACCTTC. This translates into CASSLASGSGNGYTF.

The J gene is TRBJ2-5, the V gene TRBV2; a weak D match, TRBD1 (6 bases). CDR1 is SNHLY, CDR2 FYNNEI, per germline. V dropped 5 bases and J dropped 5 bases, with 15 bases sitting between them. This CDR3 is 14 amino acids long. The CDR3 sequence: CASSLQPQGETQYF. The CDR3 coding sequence is TGTGCCAGCAGTCTACAACCTCAGGGGGAGACCCAGTACTTC.

This clonotype was seen a few times. This chain links TRBV19 with TRBJ1-5, with D tentatively TRBD1 (5 bases). Looked up from germline, CDR1 is LNHDA and CDR2 is SQIVND (reference sequence). The CDR3 is 13 residues long. Trimming removed 7 bases from V and 6 bases from J, with 13 bases in between. The CDR3 spells CASNQGYAQPQHF. CDR3 nucleotide sequence: TGTGCCAGTAATCAGGGCTACGCTCAGCCCCAGCATTTT.

The chain carries TRBV29-1 and TRBJ1-1; D uncertain. Trimming removed 8 bases at V and 3 bases at J, with 13 bases between. The CDR3 has 12 residues. Germline-derived CDR1 and CDR2 are SQVTM and ANQGSEA. This CDR3 is CSCWGWDTEAFF. CDR3 DNA sequence: TGCAGCTGTTGGGGATGGGACACTGAAGCTTTCTTT.

This sequence joins TRBV29-1 and TRBJ2-2; no clear D. CDR1 is SQVTM, CDR2 ANQGSEA, per germline. V was pared by 7 bases and J by 2 bases, with 11 bases between. The length of the CDR3 is 13 residues. The CDR3 region has the DNA TGCAGCGCTACGACCCAAAACACCGGGGAGCTGTTTTTT. Protein: CSATTQNTGELFF.